This T cell receptor beta chain was profiled in a study of blood T cell repertoires in COVID-19. Overall study: T cells, B-cell-depleted T cells, or PBMCs supplied cDNA or gDNA.

In the authors' workflow: The authors estimated nucleated cell counts from reference gene primer amplification. Here immunoSEQ multiplex PCR was the method, and the copy in TCRdb shows in-frame clones only, minus some. V, J and clone size are those of that table, while D and trimming were read from the DNA. Of 61,000 or so clones in the sample, 65% to 85% were seen once. The V end lost 5 bases, the J end lost 5 bases, and 6 bases lay between the germline ends. The CDR3 spans 11 residues. The receptor was derived from a woman in her 70s with acute or convalescent COVID-19. This chain connects TRBV12-3 or TRBV12-4 to TRBJ2-5; D call uncertain. Sample: peripheral blood. In nucleotides, the CDR3 is TGTGCCAGCAGTCTACGGGAGACCCAGTACTTC. This encodes CASSLRETQYF.